This is a list of T cell receptor beta chains from one sample in a study of OX40 agonist ivuxolimab in advanced cancers. Data came from immunoSEQ multiplex PCR; TCRdb stores just in-frame clones and leaves some out. The data contain around 55,000 clones, 80% to 90% of them seen just once; the ten biggest clones take up roughly an eighth. The specimen was CD4+ or CD8+ T cells sorted from blood, collected in a trial of the OX40 agonist ivuxolimab. These receptors came from an adult with an advanced solid tumor such as melanoma, head and neck, liver or kidney cancer. The CDR3 runs from the conserved cysteine through the conserved F or W. Each record gives: CDR3 protein, CDR3 DNA, clone size, D gene, V gene, J gene. A D gene is named only where the DNA matches it firmly. Size tells how often a clone was seen (once, few, many) or the class of an expanded clone, and some rows leave it out.

CDR3aa: CASSLETKASVVPTGELFF
CDR3nt: TGCGCCAGCAGCTTGGAAACAAAAGCCTCGGTGGTCCCCACCGGGGAGCTGTTTTTT
abundance: -
d_gene: -
v_gene: TRBV5-1
j_gene: TRBJ2-2

CDR3aa: CASSSTGTSGNTGELFF
CDR3nt: TGTGCCAGCAGTTCTACCGGGACTAGCGGGAACACCGGGGAGCTGTTTTTT
abundance: -
d_gene: TRBD2
v_gene: TRBV27
j_gene: TRBJ2-2

CDR3aa: CASSLVRDRGRLCSQPQHF
CDR3nt: TGTGCCAGCAGCTTAGTCCGGGACAGGGGGCGCCTTTGCTCTCAGCCCCAGCATTTT
abundance: once
d_gene: -
v_gene: TRBV21-1
j_gene: TRBJ1-5

CDR3aa: CASGGGSYGYTF
CDR3nt: TGTGCCAGCGGGGGCGGTTCTTATGGCTACACCTTC
abundance: -
d_gene: -
v_gene: TRBV6-1
j_gene: TRBJ1-2

CDR3aa: CASSPLRTGKGGYTF
CDR3nt: TGTGCCAGCAGCCCGCTAAGGACAGGGAAGGGTGGCTACACCTTC
abundance: -
d_gene: TRBD1
v_gene: TRBV7-8
j_gene: TRBJ1-2

CDR3aa: CASSVEAAGVVYGYTF
CDR3nt: TGTGCCAGCAGCGTAGAAGCGGCAGGGGTAGTCTACGGCTACACCTTC
abundance: -
d_gene: -
v_gene: TRBV9
j_gene: TRBJ1-2

CDR3aa: CASSDRVYNSPLHF
CDR3nt: TGTGCCAGCAGTGACAGGGTCTATAATTCACCCCTCCACTTT
abundance: -
d_gene: -
v_gene: TRBV6-1
j_gene: TRBJ1-6

CDR3aa: CASSSSPNTIYF
CDR3nt: TGTGCCAGCAGTTCCTCTCCGAACACCATATATTTT
abundance: once
d_gene: -
v_gene: TRBV6-6
j_gene: TRBJ1-3

CDR3aa: CASSLLQGTDTQYF
CDR3nt: TGTGCCAGCAGCTTATTGCAGGGTACAGATACGCAGTATTTT
abundance: -
d_gene: -
v_gene: TRBV13
j_gene: TRBJ2-3

CDR3aa: CASSQQPRGLAPLEGEQFF
CDR3nt: TGTGCCAGCAGCCAACAACCCCGTGGTCTAGCGCCACTGGAAGGTGAGCAGTTCTTC
abundance: -
d_gene: -
v_gene: TRBV4-2
j_gene: TRBJ2-1

CDR3aa: CASSLTRGTGGVYGYTF
CDR3nt: TGTGCCAGCAGCTTAACGAGGGGGACGGGCGGAGTCTATGGCTACACCTTC
abundance: -
d_gene: -
v_gene: TRBV7-8
j_gene: TRBJ1-2

CDR3aa: CASSQIGGKGNTEAFF
CDR3nt: TGTGCCAGCAGCCAAATCGGGGGAAAAGGGAACACTGAAGCTTTCTTT
abundance: -
d_gene: -
v_gene: TRBV4-2
j_gene: TRBJ1-1

CDR3aa: CASSPGQLNEQFF
CDR3nt: TGTGCCAGCAGCCCCGGACAGCTCAATGAGCAGTTCTTC
abundance: -
d_gene: -
v_gene: TRBV13
j_gene: TRBJ2-1

CDR3aa: CASSYSNRDEQFF
CDR3nt: TGTGCCAGCAGTTACTCGAACCGGGATGAGCAGTTCTTC
abundance: -
d_gene: -
v_gene: TRBV6-5
j_gene: TRBJ2-1

CDR3aa: CASSIGKATGELFF
CDR3nt: TGTGCCAGTAGTATCGGCAAAGCGACCGGGGAGCTGTTTTTT
abundance: once
d_gene: -
v_gene: TRBV19
j_gene: TRBJ2-2

CDR3aa: CASSQKSGTGGVYHEQFF
CDR3nt: TGTGCCAGCAGCCAAAAAAGCGGGACAGGGGGCGTTTATCATGAGCAGTTCTTC
abundance: -
d_gene: TRBD1
v_gene: TRBV14
j_gene: TRBJ2-1

CDR3aa: CASSTRLAGGRTYNEQFF
CDR3nt: TGCGCCAGCAGCACCAGACTAGCGGGAGGGAGAACCTACAATGAGCAGTTCTTC
abundance: -
d_gene: TRBD2
v_gene: TRBV4-3
j_gene: TRBJ2-1

CDR3aa: CASSILAGNEQFF
CDR3nt: TGTGCCAGTAGTATACTAGCAGGCAATGAGCAGTTCTTC
abundance: -
d_gene: -
v_gene: TRBV19
j_gene: TRBJ2-1

CDR3aa: CASSDSGIYNEQFF
CDR3nt: TGTGCCTCCTCTGACAGCGGGATTTACAATGAGCAGTTCTTC
abundance: once
d_gene: TRBD2
v_gene: TRBV28
j_gene: TRBJ2-1

CDR3aa: CAVMTGNNIQYF
CDR3nt: TGTGCCGTCATGACAGGGAACAACATTCAGTACTTC
abundance: -
d_gene: TRBD1
v_gene: TRBV6-1
j_gene: TRBJ2-4

CDR3aa: CASSEGWDFPYEQYF
CDR3nt: TGTGCCAGCAGTGAGGGATGGGATTTTCCCTACGAGCAGTACTTC
abundance: -
d_gene: -
v_gene: TRBV6-1
j_gene: TRBJ2-7

CDR3aa: CASTPRLTDTEAFF
CDR3nt: TGTGCCAGTACCCCGAGATTGACAGACACTGAAGCTTTCTTT
abundance: -
d_gene: -
v_gene: TRBV19
j_gene: TRBJ1-1

CDR3aa: CASSPSTGGFNEQFF
CDR3nt: TGTGCCAGCAGTCCCTCCACTGGGGGCTTCAATGAGCAGTTCTTC
abundance: -
d_gene: -
v_gene: TRBV28
j_gene: TRBJ2-1

CDR3aa: CATIDRYEQYF
CDR3nt: TGTGCCACCATTGACAGATACGAGCAGTACTTC
abundance: once
d_gene: -
v_gene: TRBV6-5
j_gene: TRBJ2-7

CDR3aa: CASFGQNTGELFF
CDR3nt: TGTGCCAGCTTTGGACAGAACACCGGGGAGCTGTTTTTT
abundance: -
d_gene: -
v_gene: TRBV6-6
j_gene: TRBJ2-2

CDR3aa: CASSLTVAGSSYNEQFF
CDR3nt: TGTGCCAGCAGTTTAACCGTAGCGGGGAGCTCCTACAATGAGCAGTTCTTC
abundance: -
d_gene: TRBD2
v_gene: TRBV27
j_gene: TRBJ2-1

CDR3aa: CASSPQTFGTEAFF
CDR3nt: TGCGCCAGCAGCCCCCAGACATTCGGCACTGAAGCTTTCTTT
abundance: few
d_gene: -
v_gene: TRBV4-1
j_gene: TRBJ1-1

CDR3aa: CASSPSGSYEQYF
CDR3nt: TGTGCCAGCAGCCCTAGCGGTTCCTACGAGCAGTACTTC
abundance: -
d_gene: TRBD2
v_gene: TRBV2
j_gene: TRBJ2-7

CDR3aa: CSVERYTGSSTDTQYF
CDR3nt: TGCAGCGTTGAACGGTATACGGGGAGTTCCACAGATACGCAGTATTTT
abundance: -
d_gene: -
v_gene: TRBV29-1
j_gene: TRBJ2-3

CDR3aa: CASRDPTDTQYF
CDR3nt: TGTGCCAGCAGGGACCCGACAGATACGCAGTATTTT
abundance: -
d_gene: -
v_gene: TRBV27
j_gene: TRBJ2-3

CDR3aa: CASRGATRQTQYF
CDR3nt: TGTGCCAGCAGAGGGGCTACCAGGCAGACCCAGTACTTC
abundance: -
d_gene: -
v_gene: TRBV6-6
j_gene: TRBJ2-5

CDR3aa: CASSFKGALVGEQFF
CDR3nt: TGTGCCAGCAGTTTTAAGGGAGCTCTAGTCGGTGAGCAGTTCTTC
abundance: -
d_gene: -
v_gene: TRBV27
j_gene: TRBJ2-1

CDR3aa: CASSLGPGYTEAFF
CDR3nt: TGTGCCAGCAGCTTAGGTCCGGGATACACTGAAGCTTTCTTT
abundance: -
d_gene: -
v_gene: TRBV7-8
j_gene: TRBJ1-1

CDR3aa: CASSLSAGSAKDTQYF
CDR3nt: TGTGCCAGCAGTTTATCGGCGGGATCCGCTAAGGATACGCAGTATTTT
abundance: -
d_gene: -
v_gene: TRBV27
j_gene: TRBJ2-3

CDR3aa: CASSEEEAGASYEQYF
CDR3nt: TGTGCCAGCAGTGAAGAGGAGGCAGGGGCCTCCTACGAGCAGTACTTC
abundance: -
d_gene: -
v_gene: TRBV6-1
j_gene: TRBJ2-7

CDR3aa: CASSLEGPLRPQHF
CDR3nt: TGTGCCAGCAGTTTGGAGGGGCCGCTTCGGCCCCAGCATTTT
abundance: -
d_gene: -
v_gene: TRBV28
j_gene: TRBJ1-5

CDR3aa: CASRGTEHYGYTF
CDR3nt: TGTGCCAGCAGAGGGACAGAGCACTATGGCTACACCTTC
abundance: -
d_gene: TRBD1
v_gene: TRBV6-6
j_gene: TRBJ1-2

CDR3aa: CASSYSSGGRAEAFF
CDR3nt: TGTGCCAGCAGTTACTCGTCCGGGGGGAGGGCTGAAGCTTTCTTT
abundance: -
d_gene: -
v_gene: TRBV6-5
j_gene: TRBJ1-1

CDR3aa: CASSFHPSGNSYNEQFF
CDR3nt: TGCGCCAGCAGCTTTCATCCTAGCGGGAACTCCTACAATGAGCAGTTCTTC
abundance: -
d_gene: TRBD2
v_gene: TRBV5-1
j_gene: TRBJ2-1

CDR3aa: CASSIRTNLDEQYF
CDR3nt: TGTGCCAGTAGTATAAGGACAAACCTTGACGAGCAGTACTTC
abundance: -
d_gene: -
v_gene: TRBV19
j_gene: TRBJ2-7

CDR3aa: CASSGGGTLREQFF
CDR3nt: TGTGCCAGCTCCGGCGGAGGGACCCTTCGCGAGCAGTTCTTC
abundance: -
d_gene: -
v_gene: TRBV7-9
j_gene: TRBJ2-1

CDR3aa: CASSIGWGQNYNEQFF
CDR3nt: TGTGCCAGTAGTATTGGCTGGGGACAGAACTACAATGAGCAGTTCTTC
abundance: medium-sized
d_gene: TRBD1
v_gene: TRBV19
j_gene: TRBJ2-1

CDR3aa: CASRMTTASSGNTIYF
CDR3nt: TGCGCCAGCAGAATGACGACAGCCAGCTCTGGAAACACCATATATTTT
abundance: -
d_gene: -
v_gene: TRBV5-1
j_gene: TRBJ1-3

CDR3aa: CASSSLPRPGSSGYTF
CDR3nt: TGTGCCAGCAGTTCTCTACCTCGCCCAGGGAGCTCTGGCTACACCTTC
abundance: -
d_gene: -
v_gene: TRBV27
j_gene: TRBJ1-2

CDR3aa: CASSSPRRGATEAFF
CDR3nt: TGTGCCAGTAGTTCCCCGAGGAGGGGAGCGACTGAAGCTTTCTTT
abundance: few
d_gene: -
v_gene: TRBV19
j_gene: TRBJ1-1

CDR3aa: CASSVATSTDTQYF
CDR3nt: TGTGCCAGCAGCGTAGCAACTAGCACAGATACGCAGTATTTT
abundance: -
d_gene: -
v_gene: TRBV9
j_gene: TRBJ2-3

CDR3aa: CASSLGGTYTGELFF
CDR3nt: TGTGCCAGCAGCTTAGGTGGGACTTACACCGGGGAGCTGTTTTTT
abundance: -
d_gene: -
v_gene: TRBV7-3
j_gene: TRBJ2-2

CDR3aa: CASGSRRGNTEAFF
CDR3nt: TGTGCCAGCGGTTCCCGACGGGGGAACACTGAAGCTTTCTTT
abundance: -
d_gene: -
v_gene: TRBV27
j_gene: TRBJ1-1

CDR3aa: CASSFGGHTEAFF
CDR3nt: TGTGCCAGCAGCTTCGGGGGGCACACTGAAGCTTTCTTT
abundance: -
d_gene: -
v_gene: TRBV11-2
j_gene: TRBJ1-1

CDR3aa: CASSYGLNTGELFF
CDR3nt: TGTGCCAGCAGTTACGGACTCAACACCGGGGAGCTGTTTTTT
abundance: -
d_gene: -
v_gene: TRBV6-5
j_gene: TRBJ2-2

CDR3aa: CASSQGNWVEGEKLFF
CDR3nt: TGCGCCAGCAGCCAAGGGAATTGGGTAGAAGGTGAAAAACTGTTTTTT
abundance: -
d_gene: -
v_gene: TRBV4-3
j_gene: TRBJ1-4

CDR3aa: CASSFTGATNEKLFF
CDR3nt: TGTGCCAGCAGCTTCACAGGGGCAACTAATGAAAAACTGTTTTTT
abundance: -
d_gene: TRBD1
v_gene: TRBV9
j_gene: TRBJ1-4